This TCR beta chain was recovered during a study of response to subunit inactivated influenza vaccine. Via MiXCR, TCRdb re-called the RT-PCR reads, giving one row per CDR3 protein. The table has fewer than 700,000 distinct CDR3 sequences, roughly 13% seen once. Study findings and constraints: It was suggested by the authors that few new T cells are recruited by each seasonal influenza vaccination.

This clonotype was detected many times. Antigen: not known. Germline loops: CDR1 SGHRS, CDR2 YFSETQ. After removal of 0 bases from V and 3 bases from J, the junction contained 3 bases not matched to a gene. The CDR3 consists of 15 residues. This TCR came from a man aged 50 to 59 who received an inactivated influenza vaccine. V gene TRBV5-1 combines with J gene TRBJ2-7; 10 nucleotides agree with TRBD1. This specimen consisted of PBMCs from blood, obtained about 40 days after vaccination. CDR3 sequence reads: CASSLVGDRGYEQYF. The CDR3 coding sequence is TGCGCCAGCAGCTTGGTAGGGGACAGGGGCTACGAGCAGTACTTC.